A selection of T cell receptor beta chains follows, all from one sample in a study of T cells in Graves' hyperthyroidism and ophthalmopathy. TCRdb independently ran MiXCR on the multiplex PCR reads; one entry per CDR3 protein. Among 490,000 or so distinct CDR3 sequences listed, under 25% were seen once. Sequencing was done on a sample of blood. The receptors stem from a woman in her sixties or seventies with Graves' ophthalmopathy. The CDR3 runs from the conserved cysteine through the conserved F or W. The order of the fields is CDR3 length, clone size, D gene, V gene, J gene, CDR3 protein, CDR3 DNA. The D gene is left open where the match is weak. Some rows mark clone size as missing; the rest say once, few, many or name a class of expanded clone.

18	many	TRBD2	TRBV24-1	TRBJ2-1	CATADGTSKAGSYNEQFF	TGTGCCACCGCGGACGGGACTAGCAAAGCGGGCTCCTACAATGAGCAGTTCTTC
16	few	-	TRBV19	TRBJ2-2	CASSTNRLANTGELFF	TGTGCCAGTAGTACCAACAGATTGGCGAACACCGGGGAGCTGTTTTTT
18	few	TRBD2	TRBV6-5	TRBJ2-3	CASSYQHIAGGRVDTQYF	TGTGCCAGCAGTTACCAACACATAGCGGGAGGGCGGGTGGACACGCAGTATTTT
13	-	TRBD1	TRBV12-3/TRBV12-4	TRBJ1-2	CASSLLGGGGYTF	TGTGCCAGCAGTTTATTGGGAGGGGGCGGCTACACCTTC
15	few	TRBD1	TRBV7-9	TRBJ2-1	CASRQGQGKHNEQFF	TGTGCCAGCAGGCAAGGACAGGGAAAGCACAATGAGCAGTTCTTC
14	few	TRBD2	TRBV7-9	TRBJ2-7	CASRTGTSSYGQYF	TGTGCCAGCAGAACCGGGACTAGCTCCTACGGGCAGTACTTC
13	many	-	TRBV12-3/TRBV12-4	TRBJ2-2	CASRYPSAGELFF	TGTGCCAGTCGGTATCCATCCGCCGGGGAGCTGTTTTTT
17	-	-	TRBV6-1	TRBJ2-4	CASSLTDAPGAKNIQYF	TGTGCCAGCAGTTTGACGGACGCCCCCGGAGCCAAAAACATTCAGTACTTC
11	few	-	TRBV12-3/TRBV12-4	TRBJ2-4	CASSNTYIQYF	TGTGCCAGCAGCAACACATACATTCAGTACTTC
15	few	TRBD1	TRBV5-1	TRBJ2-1	CASSHRDRGYNEQFF	TGCGCCAGCAGCCACCGGGACAGGGGATACAATGAGCAGTTCTTC
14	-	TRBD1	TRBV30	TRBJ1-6	CAWSLGTVGSPLHF	TGTGCCTGGAGTCTCGGGACAGTCGGGTCACCCCTCCACTTT
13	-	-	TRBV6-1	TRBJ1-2	CAGRGGGHYGYTF	TGTGCCGGCAGGGGCGGGGGACACTATGGCTACACCTTC
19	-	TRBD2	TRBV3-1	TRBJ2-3	CASSQLPIGLAQSTDTQYF	TGTGCCAGCAGCCAACTCCCGATTGGACTAGCGCAAAGCACAGATACGCAGTATTTT
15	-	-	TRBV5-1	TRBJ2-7	CASSFDLQGPDEQYF	TGCGCCAGCAGCTTCGACCTTCAGGGTCCGGACGAGCAGTACTTC
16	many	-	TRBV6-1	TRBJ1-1	CASSEPPGLVNTEAFF	TGTGCCAGCAGTGAACCCCCGGGTTTGGTGAACACTGAAGCTTTCTTT
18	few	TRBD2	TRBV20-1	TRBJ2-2	CSARMSTSGRAWTGELFF	TGCAGTGCTAGAATGTCTACCAGCGGGAGGGCCTGGACCGGGGAGCTGTTTTTT
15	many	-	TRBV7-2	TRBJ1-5	CASSLVHNSNQPQHF	TGTGCCAGCAGCTTAGTACACAATAGCAATCAGCCCCAGCATTTT
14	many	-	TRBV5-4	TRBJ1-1	CASSLDRGFTEAFF	TGTGCCAGCAGCTTGGATCGGGGGTTCACTGAAGCTTTCTTT
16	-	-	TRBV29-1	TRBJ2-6	CSVTGTGSSGANVLTF	TGCAGCGTGACCGGGACCGGATCCTCTGGGGCCAACGTCCTGACTTTC
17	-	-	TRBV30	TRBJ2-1	CAWSGSGGTGAYNEQFF	TGTGCCTGGAGTGGATCGGGCGGGACCGGCGCCTACAATGAGCAGTTCTTC
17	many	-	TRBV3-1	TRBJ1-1	CASSQDPGGLGNTEAFF	TGTGCCAGCAGCCAAGATCCGGGGGGCCTAGGGAACACTGAAGCTTTCTTT
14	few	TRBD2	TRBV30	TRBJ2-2	CAWKAGRNTGELFF	TGTGCCTGGAAAGCGGGGCGGAACACCGGGGAGCTGTTTTTT
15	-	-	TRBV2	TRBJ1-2	CASRRTEHLDYGYTF	TGTGCCAGCAGGAGAACAGAACACCTTGACTATGGCTACACCTTC
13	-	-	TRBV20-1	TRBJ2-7	CSAWTGSGDEQYF	TGCAGTGCCTGGACGGGGTCAGGGGACGAGCAGTACTTC
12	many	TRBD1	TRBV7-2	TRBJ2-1	CASRRQGIEQFF	TGTGCCAGCAGGCGACAGGGAATTGAGCAGTTCTTC
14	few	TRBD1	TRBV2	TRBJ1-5	CASSGDRANQPQHF	TGTGCCAGCAGTGGGGACAGGGCCAATCAGCCCCAGCATTTT
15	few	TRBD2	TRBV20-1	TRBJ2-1	CSASRGTSGRLEQFF	TGCAGTGCTAGTAGGGGGACTAGCGGGAGGTTGGAGCAGTTCTTC
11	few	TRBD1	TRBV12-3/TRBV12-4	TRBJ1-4	CASTAGQKLFF	TGTGCCAGCACCGCGGGACAGAAACTGTTTTTT